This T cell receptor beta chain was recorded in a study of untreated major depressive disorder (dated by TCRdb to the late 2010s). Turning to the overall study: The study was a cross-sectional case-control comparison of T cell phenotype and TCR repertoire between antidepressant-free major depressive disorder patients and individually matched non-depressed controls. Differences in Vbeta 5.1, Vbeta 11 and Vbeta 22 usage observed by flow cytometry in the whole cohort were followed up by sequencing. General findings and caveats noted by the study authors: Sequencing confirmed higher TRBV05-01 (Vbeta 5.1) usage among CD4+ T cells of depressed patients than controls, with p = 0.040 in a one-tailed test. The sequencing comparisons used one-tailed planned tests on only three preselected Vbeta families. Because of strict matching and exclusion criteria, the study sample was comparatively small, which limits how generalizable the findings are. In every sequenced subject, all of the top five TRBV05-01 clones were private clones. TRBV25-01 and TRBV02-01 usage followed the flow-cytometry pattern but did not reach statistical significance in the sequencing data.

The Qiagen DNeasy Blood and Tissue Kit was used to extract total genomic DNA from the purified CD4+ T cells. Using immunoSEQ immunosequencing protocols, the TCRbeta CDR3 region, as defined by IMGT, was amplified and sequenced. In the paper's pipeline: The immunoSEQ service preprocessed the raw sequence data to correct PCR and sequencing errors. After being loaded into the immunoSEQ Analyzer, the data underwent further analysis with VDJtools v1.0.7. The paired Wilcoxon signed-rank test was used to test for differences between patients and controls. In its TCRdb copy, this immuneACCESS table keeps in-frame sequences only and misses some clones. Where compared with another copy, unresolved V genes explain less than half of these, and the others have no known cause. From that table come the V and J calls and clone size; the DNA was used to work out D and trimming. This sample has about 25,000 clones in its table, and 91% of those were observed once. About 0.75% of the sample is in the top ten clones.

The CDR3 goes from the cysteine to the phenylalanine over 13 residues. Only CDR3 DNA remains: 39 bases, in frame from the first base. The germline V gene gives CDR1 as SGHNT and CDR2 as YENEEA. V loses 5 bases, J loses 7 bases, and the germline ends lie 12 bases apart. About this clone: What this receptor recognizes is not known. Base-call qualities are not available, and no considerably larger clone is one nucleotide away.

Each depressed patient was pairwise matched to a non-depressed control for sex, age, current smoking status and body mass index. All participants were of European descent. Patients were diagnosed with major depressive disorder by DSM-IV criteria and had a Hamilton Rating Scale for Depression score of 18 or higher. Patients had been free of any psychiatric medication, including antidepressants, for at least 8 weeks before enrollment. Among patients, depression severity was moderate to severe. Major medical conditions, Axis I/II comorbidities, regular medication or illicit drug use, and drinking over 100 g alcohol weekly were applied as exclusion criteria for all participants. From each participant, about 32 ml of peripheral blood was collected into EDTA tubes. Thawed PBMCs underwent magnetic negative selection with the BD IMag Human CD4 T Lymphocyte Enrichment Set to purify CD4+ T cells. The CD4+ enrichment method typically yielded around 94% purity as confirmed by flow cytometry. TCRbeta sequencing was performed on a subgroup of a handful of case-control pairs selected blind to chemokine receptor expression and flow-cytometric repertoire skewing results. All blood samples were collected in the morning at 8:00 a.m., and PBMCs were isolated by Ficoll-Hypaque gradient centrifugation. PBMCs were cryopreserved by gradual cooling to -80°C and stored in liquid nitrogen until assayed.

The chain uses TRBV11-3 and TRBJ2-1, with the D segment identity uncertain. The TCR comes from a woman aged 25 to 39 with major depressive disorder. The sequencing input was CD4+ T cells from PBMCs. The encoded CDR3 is CASSAQSQNEQFF. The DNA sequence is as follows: TGTGCCAGCAGCGCCCAGTCGCAGAATGAGCAGTTCTTC.